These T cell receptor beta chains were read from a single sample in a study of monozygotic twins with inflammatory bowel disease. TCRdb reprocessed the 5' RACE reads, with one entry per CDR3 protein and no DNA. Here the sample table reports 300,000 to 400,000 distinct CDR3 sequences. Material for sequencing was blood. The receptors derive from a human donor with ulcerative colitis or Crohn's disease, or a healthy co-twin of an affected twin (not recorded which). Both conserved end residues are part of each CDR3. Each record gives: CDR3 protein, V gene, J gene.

CSARDEQATYEQYF	TRBV20-1	TRBJ2-7
CASSEYGYRVEKLFF	TRBV25-1	TRBJ1-4
CASSLVRTNYNEQFF	TRBV7-2	TRBJ2-1
CASRPQGSDTGELFF	TRBV2	TRBJ2-2
CSTTPRANTEAFF	TRBV20-1	TRBJ1-1
CASSILGTEETQYF	TRBV27	TRBJ2-5
CASSSSTGSYEQYF	TRBV18	TRBJ2-7
CSVSGSGTGELFF	TRBV29-1	TRBJ2-2
CASSYSVAGEQYF	TRBV6-6	TRBJ2-7
CASSQDLWNEQFF	TRBV4-2	TRBJ2-1
CASSWQESGELFF	TRBV27	TRBJ2-2
CASSPGRDNTEAFF	TRBV7-3	TRBJ1-1
CASSQETGTQASYGYTF	TRBV4-3	TRBJ1-2
CASIGACEQYF	TRBV27	TRBJ2-7
CASGRTGGETQYF	TRBV7-2	TRBJ2-5
CASSLGISGDTQYF	TRBV5-1	TRBJ2-3
CASSLGARDGSTGELFF	TRBV5-1	TRBJ2-2
CASSIVPGGGRADTQYF	TRBV19	TRBJ2-3
CSVGDRGLYEQYF	TRBV29-1	TRBJ2-7
CASSQVHAYGEQFF	TRBV3-1	TRBJ2-1
CSAPPLAGGLNEQFF	TRBV20-1	TRBJ2-1
CATSSAPTLPSSPDTQYF	TRBV24-1	TRBJ2-3
CASSLWIGTDTQYF	TRBV27	TRBJ2-3
CSAPRQGGNYGYTF	TRBV20-1	TRBJ1-2
CASSSRGTSGRTHYEQYF	TRBV3-1	TRBJ2-7
CSAREMGSKYF	TRBV20-1	TRBJ2-5